The rows below give T cell receptor beta chains drawn from one sample of a study of PD-L1 blockade in urothelial cancer. Sequenced by immunoSEQ multiplex PCR; TCRdb stores in-frame clones only, minus some. This sample has more than 85,000 clones, with around 93% found just once. The material was PBMCs, obtained around atezolizumab (anti-PD-L1) treatment. All receptors derive from a woman aged 80 or older with urothelial cancer. Both conserved end residues are part of each CDR3. D genes are given only for firm matches. A row's size may be missing; if present it is once, few, many or a size class.

v_gene	d_gene	abundance	j_gene	CDR3nt	CDR3aa
TRBV28	TRBD1	.	TRBJ1-5	TGTGCCAGCAGCCGGGACAGCCTTGGGGTCAATCAGCCCCAGCATTTT	CASSRDSLGVNQPQHF
TRBV6-5	.	once	TRBJ2-7	TGTGCCAGCAGTCCGGACTATTCTTCCTACGAGCAGTACTTC	CASSPDYSSYEQYF
TRBV15	.	.	TRBJ1-2	TGTGCCACCAGCAGAGGGAGTAGCTATGGCTACACCTTC	CATSRGSSYGYTF
TRBV6-1	TRBD1	.	TRBJ1-5	TGTGCCAGCAGATTGACAGGGGCCAATCAGCCCCAGCATTTT	CASRLTGANQPQHF
TRBV11-1	.	.	TRBJ2-1	TGTGCCAGCAGCTTAACTACAGGGGGGGATGAGCAGTTCTTC	CASSLTTGGDEQFF
TRBV9	.	.	TRBJ2-5	TGTGCCAGCAGCGTAGGGGCCAACGGAGGTGGGGAGACCCAGTACTTC	CASSVGANGGGETQYF
TRBV10-3	.	.	TRBJ2-1	TGTGCCATCAGTGACTTTCCCGAGCAGTTCTTC	CAISDFPEQFF
TRBV7-9	.	once	TRBJ1-1	TGTGCCAGCAGGCCAGGAGACAGACAAGCTTTCTTT	CASRPGDRQAFF
TRBV6-1	.	.	TRBJ2-2	TGTGCCAGCAGGGGGCGGGATAGATCCGGGGAGCTGTTTTTT	CASRGRDRSGELFF
TRBV10-1	.	few	TRBJ2-7	TGCGCCAGCAGTGAATCATTCCCCGGGGAGCAGTACTTC	CASSESFPGEQYF
TRBV25-1	TRBD2	.	TRBJ2-2	TGTGCCAGCAGTTCTACTAGCGCGAACACCGGGGAGCTGTTTTTT	CASSSTSANTGELFF
TRBV19	.	.	TRBJ1-1	TGTGCCAGTAGTCCGACTGTGAACACTGAAGCTTTCTTT	CASSPTVNTEAFF
TRBV19	.	.	TRBJ2-5	TGTGCCAGTAGTAGTGGACAAGAACAAGAGACCCAGTACTTC	CASSSGQEQETQYF
TRBV7-9	.	.	TRBJ2-7	TGTGCCAGCAGCTTAGCCGCTAGCGCGCAGGTGGGCTACGAGCAGTACTTC	CASSLAASAQVGYEQYF
TRBV27	TRBD1	.	TRBJ1-4	TGTGCCAGCAGTGTGTACAGGGGGAAGGAACTGTTTTTT	CASSVYRGKELFF
TRBV15	.	.	TRBJ2-7	TGTGCCACCAGCAGAGTATCGGCAGGGTCCCCCTACGAGCAGTACTTC	CATSRVSAGSPYEQYF